What follows are 17 T cell receptor beta chains derived from one specimen sequenced in a study of cytomegalovirus exposure and HLA in healthy donors. Primers: 60 Vbeta forward and 13 Jbeta reverse. Here immunoSEQ multiplex PCR was the method, and the copy in TCRdb shows in-frame clones only, minus some. This sample carries about 160,000 clones, 65% to 90% of them seen once, and the ten largest clones take roughly 6.7%. The sequencing sample was made of PBMCs. All receptors come from a middle-aged man in good health and CMV-seropositive.

This clone was detected only once. The chain combines TRBV28 with TRBJ2-7; 7 bases line up with TRBD1. The germline gives CDR1 MDHEN, CDR2 SYDVKM. The CDR3 has 13 amino acids. The trim removed 6 bases at V and 5 bases at J, leaving 7 bases unmatched. The CDR3 DNA is TGTGCCAGCAGCCCTCCCGACAGGGACGAGCAGTACGTC. This codes for CASSPPDRDEQYV.

The V and J genes are TRBV10-3 and TRBJ2-7; TRBD1 aligns across 8 bases. Losses at the gene ends were 2 bases for V and 4 bases for J; bases not matched to a gene: 7. The CDR3 spans 15 residues. CDR1 and CDR2 (germline): ENHRY, SYGVKD. CDR3 protein: CAISEGQGSGYEQYV. The CDR3 bases are TGTGCCATCAGTGAGGGACAGGGAAGCGGTTACGAGCAGTACGTC.

This clone was detected once. J is TRBJ2-7 and V is TRBV5-1; TRBD2 matches at 13 bases. Germline trimming cut 7 bases from V and 5 bases from J; bases unmatched to any gene: 9. The CDR3 has 15 residues. Germline CDR1 SGHRS, CDR2 YFSETQ. Written as DNA, the CDR3 is TGCGCCAGCGCTACCTCAGGACTAGCGGGAGACGAGCAGTACGTC. It encodes CASATSGLAGDEQYV.

This clone was detected only a few times. This sequence joins TRBV19 and TRBJ2-7; D gene ambiguous. The V and J ends lost 0 bases and 1 base respectively, with 10 bases between them. The CDR3 spans 15 residues. Germline CDR1 and CDR2: LNHDA and SQIVND (reference sequence). For the CDR3, the DNA is TGTGCCAGTAGTATAGATCGCCACAGATCCTACGAGCAGTACTTC. Translating gives CASSIDRHRSYEQYF.

The V and J genes are TRBV18 and TRBJ2-3; 9 nucleotides align to TRBD1. With 6 bases clipped from V and 4 bases from J, the junction kept 5 bases outside the gene matches. Germline CDR1 reads KGHSH; CDR2 reads LQKENI. This CDR3 is built from 14 residues. CDR3 loop: CASSRGTGSDTQYF. In DNA form, the CDR3 reads TGTGCCAGCTCCCGCGGGACAGGGTCAGATACGCAGTATTTT.

The chain uses TRBV5-1 and TRBJ2-3, with a tentative D call TRBD1 (5 bases). The germline V gene has CDR1 SGHRS and CDR2 YFSETQ. Between the trimmed V and J ends, which lost 0 bases and 2 bases, there was a span of 7 bases. This CDR3 is 14 amino acids long. Here the CDR3 reads CASSLGQHTDTQYF. CDR3 DNA sequence: TGCGCCAGCAGCTTGGGACAGCACACAGATACGCAGTATTTT.

This chain joins TRBV14 and TRBJ1-1, with 8 bases identical to TRBD1. Germline CDR1 reads SGHDN; CDR2 reads FVKESK. There are 14 residues in the CDR3. Unmatched junction bases numbered 4, after V lost 3 bases and J lost 4 bases. The chain's CDR3 is CASSHTGGRTEAFF. CDR3 nucleotide sequence: TGTGCCAGCAGCCACACAGGGGGTCGCACTGAAGCTTTCTTT.

The rearrangement links TRBV10-2 to TRBJ2-7; TRBD1 matches 9 bases. CDR3 length equals 12 residues. V was clipped by 10 bases and J by 5 bases; unmatched bases: 6. The germline V gene encodes CDR1 WSHSY and CDR2 SAAADI. The CDR3 DNA follows: TGCGCCATCTCCACAGGGGGCCACGAGCAGTACTTC. It specifies CAISTGGHEQYF.

This clone was seen a few times. The chain links TRBV2 to TRBJ2-4, with D perhaps matching TRBD1 (5 bases). This CDR3 region has 17 residues. Germline V gene sequence: CDR1 SNHLY, CDR2 FYNNEI. With 0 bases removed from V and 2 bases from J, the gap between germline ends came to 14 bases. DNA for the CDR3: TGTGCCAGCAGTGAAGCGCGTAGGGGATGGACCAAAAACATTCAGTACTTC. Its protein product is CASSEARRGWTKNIQYF.

The J gene is TRBJ1-5, the V gene TRBV7-8; 8 bases are a match to TRBD1. V was pared by 6 bases and J by 2 bases, with 3 bases of the junction left unmatched. Germline values: CDR1 SGHVS, CDR2 FQNEAQ. This CDR3 is built from 14 residues. The CDR3 nucleotides read TGTGCCAGCAGTTCACAGGGGGGCAATCAGCCCCAGCATTTT. This sequence encodes CASSSQGGNQPQHF.

The V call is TRBV5-1, the J call TRBJ1-1; D not certain. The V end lost 4 bases, the J end lost 0 bases, and 13 bases lay between the germline ends. Germline CDR1 and CDR2: SGHRS and YFSETQ. This CDR3 has 15 amino acids. Here the CDR3 reads CASSRGNAMNTEAFF. The CDR3, as DNA: TGCGCCAGCAGCCGCGGTAACGCAATGAACACTGAAGCTTTCTTT.

V and J are TRBV9 and TRBJ2-7; 8 bases are a match to TRBD1. V lost 3 bases and J lost 5; bases outside the gene matches: 16. Germline V gene sequence: CDR1 SGDLS, CDR2 YYNGEE. The CDR3 is 17 residues long. CDR3 residues: CASSGSPTGDLIDEQYF. CDR3 sequence (DNA): TGTGCCAGCAGCGGATCGCCGACAGGGGACCTCATCGACGAGCAGTACTTC.

The chain carries TRBV5-4 and TRBJ2-2; 11 bases are shared with TRBD2. The length of the CDR3 is 17 residues. Germline assignment: CDR1 SGHNT and CDR2 YYREEE (reference sequence). Trimming at V came to 3 bases and at J to 1 base, leaving 5 bases not matched to a gene. The CDR3 nucleotides read TGTGCCAGCAGCTGGGGAGGACTAGCGGGGAACACCGGGGAGCTGTTTTTT. Protein sequence: CASSWGGLAGNTGELFF. The whole variable domain, filled in from reference TRBV5-4 and TRBJ2-2, reads ETGVTQSPTHLIKTRGQQVTLRCSSQSGHNTVSWYQQALGQGPQFIFQYYREEENGRGNFPPRFSGLQFPNYSSELNVNALELDDSALYLCASSWGGLAGNTGELFFGEGSRLTVL.

This clone turned up a few times. The V call is TRBV5-1, the J call TRBJ1-1, with 7 bases aligning to TRBD1. CDR1 is SGHRS, CDR2 YFSETQ, per germline. J was trimmed by 3 bases and V by 5 bases; bases with no gene match: 4. CDR3 length: 13 amino acids. CDR3 sequence reads: CASRGGWDTEAFF. The CDR3 nucleotides read TGCGCCAGCAGAGGGGGCTGGGACACTGAAGCTTTCTTT.

The J gene is TRBJ2-7, the V gene TRBV6-5, with a weak D call TRBD2 (6 bases). CDR1 MNHEY and CDR2 SVGAGI come from the germline V gene. Trimming cost V 0 bases and J 4 bases, with 13 bases left between them. The length of the CDR3 is 15 residues. The CDR3 protein is CASSYSWRGRYEQYF. The CDR3 DNA reads TGTGCCAGCAGTTACTCGTGGAGGGGTCGGTACGAGCAGTACTTC.

In this sample, this clone turned up once. The chain uses TRBV18 and TRBJ1-2; D is perhaps TRBD1 (5 bases). The CDR3 length is 17 residues. Germline V gene data show CDR1 as KGHSH and CDR2 as LQKENI. Between the trimmed V and J ends, which lost 1 base and 5 bases, there was a span of 20 bases. CDR3 coding DNA: TGTGCCAGCTCACCACTCGAAGTAGGGCAGGGAAGATATGGCTACACCTTC. Its protein product is CASSPLEVGQGRYGYTF.

This chain links TRBV5-1 with TRBJ1-2; no clear D. This CDR3 is 13 amino acids long. Trimming cost V 7 bases and J 3 bases, with 13 bases left between them. The germline V gene has CDR1 SGHRS and CDR2 YFSETQ. CDR3 sequence (DNA): TGCGCCAGCCGCTCAGGAGGTGACTATGGCTACACCTTC. Its translation: CASRSGGDYGYTF.